One sample yielded the 3 T cell receptor beta chains listed below, sequenced in a study of blood T cell repertoires in COVID-19. The assay was immunoSEQ multiplex PCR, and TCRdb's table has in-frame clones only and misses some. Of 50,000 to 65,000 clones listed, 76% are singletons. Sequenced: peripheral blood. The origin of the receptors is a woman aged 45-59 years with active or convalescent COVID-19.

The rearrangement uses TRBV4-1 and TRBJ1-5, with D possibly being TRBD1 (5 bases). V lost 0 bases and J lost 1, with 7 bases in between. The length of the CDR3 is 15 residues. Per germline, CDR1 MGHRA and CDR2 YSYEKL. The CDR3 region is CASSQEQGSNQPQHF. Here the CDR3 DNA reads TGCGCCAGCAGCCAAGAGCAGGGCAGCAATCAGCCCCAGCATTTT.

The rearrangement joins TRBV3-1 (or the pseudogene TRBV3-2) to TRBJ2-3, with a tentative D call TRBD2 (5 bases). The germline V and J ends were trimmed by 4 bases and 0 bases, with 17 bases remaining between them. CDR3 length equals 17 residues. Per germline, CDR1 LGHDT and CDR2 YNNKEL (reference sequence). Here the CDR3 reads CASSPERQRFSTDTQYF. In DNA form, the CDR3 reads TGTGCCAGCAGCCCAGAACGGCAGCGGTTTAGCACAGATACGCAGTATTTT.

V usage is TRBV5-4 and J usage is TRBJ2-3, with no clear D. Germline values: CDR1 SGHNT, CDR2 YYREEE (reference sequence). V lost 0 bases, J lost 1 base, and 12 bases lay in between. The CDR3 loop spans 16 amino acids. CDR3 in amino acids: CASSLAVERRTDTQYF. The CDR3 DNA is TGTGCCAGCAGCTTGGCGGTGGAGAGGCGCACAGATACGCAGTATTTT.